This entry features one TCR beta chain sequence. The antigen it recognizes is unknown. Base qualities are missing; no much larger clone stands one base away. Donors formed part of the validation cohort, which comprised about 120 subjects and was distinct from the first cohort of under 850 subjects. The data stem from a study of cytomegalovirus exposure and HLA in healthy donors (dated by TCRdb to the late 2010s). Describing the broader study: According to a later analysis, the roughly 130 validation repertoires were produced on the same platform as the approximately 690 repertoires of the first cohort. Besides the first cohort of under 700 subjects, a separate validation cohort made up of over a hundred different subjects was used. The study aimed to test whether signatures of past pathogen exposure could be identified by cataloging public T cell receptors. High-throughput TCR immunosequencing, statistical association of individual TCRs with disease status, and machine learning were combined to predict cytomegalovirus infection status. General study outcomes and caveats: A few of the identified cytomegalovirus-associated TCR beta chains were confirmed in vitro to be specific for cytomegalovirus antigens. A later analysis found that TCRs clustered in the first cohort also tended to co-occur in the roughly 120 validation repertoires, with just under 95% of cluster scores above 0. In the study, roughly 160 TCR beta chains were listed as associated with cytomegalovirus. While some public TCRs were present in many individuals, most TCR sequences turned up only very rarely across donors. According to the authors, the approach could potentially be generalized to other disease states and immunological phenotypes. A later analysis had no HLA typing for the validation cohort, so co-occurrence there was scored across all 130 or so repertoires. In both the original and validation cohorts, the classifier was reported to diagnose cytomegalovirus status with high specificity and sensitivity.

From its cysteine to its phenylalanine, the CDR3 spans 16 amino acids. The only DNA kept is the CDR3, 48 bases in frame from the first base. V is reduced by 4 bases and J by 0 bases, leaving a spacing of 13 bases between them. Per the germline V gene (reference sequence), MNHNY is the CDR1 and SVGAGI is the CDR2. The library was produced with the immunoSEQ multiplex PCR assay. The published analysis was carried out like this. A statistical classification framework was developed to diagnose cytomegalovirus status using the catalog of TCR beta chain sequences. TCRdb retrieved this table from immuneACCESS and kept in-frame rearrangements only. Not all clones are present; in checked studies, unresolved V genes account for under half, and no reason is known for the remainder. The V and J calls and the clone size are those of that table, but D and trimming were determined from the DNA. The sample table lists more than 50,000 clones, about 94% of them with a count of one. The leading ten clones occupy under 2.5% of the sample.

Material for sequencing was PBMCs. The clonotype originates from a man between 18 and 35 years old in good health and CMV-seronegative. The chain couples TRBV6-6 to TRBJ1-3; TRBD1 is perhaps the D gene, given 5 matching bases. The nucleotides are TGTGCCAGCAGTTCCTCGGGGACTCACTCTGGAAACACCATATATTTT. This sequence encodes CASSSSGTHSGNTIYF.